Below, 5 T cell receptor beta chains from the same sample are listed, as sequenced in a study of T cells in Graves' hyperthyroidism and ophthalmopathy. Amplification of TCR beta CDR3 regions used RNA as the template. RT-PCR in the first round (using the HTBI primer set) targeted the TCR CDR3. A single record per CDR3 protein comes from TCRdb applying MiXCR to the multiplex PCR reads. Of more than 500,000 distinct CDR3 sequences listed, roughly 14% are singletons. Input material: blood. These TCRs come from a woman aged 40 to 50 with Graves' ophthalmopathy.

This clonotype is a singleton in its sample. V is TRBV11-3 and J is TRBJ2-7; 9 positions agree with TRBD1. Losses at the gene ends were 5 bases for V and 5 bases for J; bases not matched to a gene: 10. Germline V gives CDR1 SGHNT, CDR2 YENEEA. This CDR3 is built from 15 residues. In DNA form, the CDR3 reads TGTGCCAGCAGCCCCCGGGACAGGGAAACCCACGAGCAGTACTTC. Its protein is CASSPRDRETHEQYF.

This clonotype was seen repeatedly, ten times or more. The chain uses TRBV30 and TRBJ1-1; perhaps TRBD1 as D (5 bases). CDR3 size: 14 residues. Germline V CDR1 and CDR2: GTSNPN, SVGIG (reference sequence). Trimming took 0 bases from V and 7 from J, leaving 15 bases between them. The CDR3 region is CAWSVQVGIGEAFF. The DNA of the CDR3 is TGTGCCTGGAGTGTACAGGTGGGAATCGGTGAAGCTTTCTTT.

This clonotype was found a few times. The CDR3 does not close with the conserved phenylalanine or tryptophan, likely indicating a read error. The chain is built from TRBV20-1 and TRBJ1-1; D uncertain. The CDR3 length is 13 residues. Germline V lookup: CDR1 DFQATT, CDR2 SNEGSKA (reference sequence). V was clipped by 6 bases and J by 10 bases, with 21 bases between them. Here the CDR3 reads CSAPPIEPEVAFS. The DNA of the CDR3 is TGCAGTGCCCCTCCCATCGAGCCGGAGGTAGCTTTCTCT.

This clonotype was picked up many times. The chain combines TRBV27 with TRBJ2-7; D uncertain. The CDR3 consists of 13 residues. The germline V and J ends were trimmed by 3 bases and 0 bases, with 6 bases remaining between them. Germline V lookup: CDR1 MNHEY, CDR2 SMNVEV (reference sequence). CDR3: CASSFANSYEQYF. CDR3 DNA: TGTGCCAGCAGTTTTGCAAACTCCTACGAGCAGTACTTC.

This clonotype occurred many times. V usage is TRBV7-2 and J usage is TRBJ2-7; tentatively, D is TRBD2 (5 bases). V dropped 1 base and J dropped 8 bases, with 15 bases sitting between them. Per germline, CDR1 SGHTA and CDR2 FQGNSA. This CDR3 is 14 amino acids long. The CDR3 nucleotides are TGTGCCAGCAGCTTAGAGGCCACACTCGGGAAGCAGTACTTC. Its translation is CASSLEATLGKQYF.